The sequence of this T cell receptor beta chain was determined in a study of neurological immune-mediated disorders. Study-wide findings and caveats: No sharing of CDR3 amino acid sequences was observed among expanded clones across subjects, suggesting private repertoires in all groups.

This clonotype was counted at least ten times. As yet, its antigen is unknown. This CDR3 comprises 11 residues. Germline lookup yields CDR1 MNHNY and CDR2 SVGAGI (reference sequence). V lost 6 bases, J lost 10 bases, and 6 bases stayed unmatched. TCRdb analysed the 5' RACE reads with MiXCR anew, one entry per CDR3 protein. The table has 80,000 to 100,000 distinct CDR3 sequences, under 4.5% seen once; the top ten hold around 3.1%. The source of this sequence is a woman aged 45-65 years with multiple sclerosis. This rearrangement joins TRBV6-6 to TRBJ2-7; TRBD2 aligns across 7 bases. Material for sequencing was PBMCs. CDR3 DNA: TGTGCCAGCAGCCACGGGAGGTTTCAGTACTTC. It encodes CASSHGRFQYF.